Below, 14 T cell receptor beta chains from the same sample are listed, as sequenced in a study of cytomegalovirus exposure and HLA in healthy donors. Vbeta (60) and Jbeta (13) primers were used in the PCR. Data came from immunoSEQ multiplex PCR; TCRdb stores just in-frame clones and leaves some out. The sample comprises roughly 190,000 clones, over 60% of which are singletons, and approximately 1% rests with the top ten. The source material was PBMCs. These receptors were obtained from a woman between 35 and 50 years old in good health and CMV-seronegative.

This chain joins TRBV19 and TRBJ1-3; maybe TRBD1 (5 bases). The CDR3 has 15 amino acids. V was cut by 1 base and J by 4 bases, with 11 bases left in between. Germline V gives CDR1 LNHDA, CDR2 SQIVND (reference sequence). The CDR3 DNA sequence: TGTGCCAGTAGTATAGCCAGGGCGGCCGGAAACACCATATATTTT. This translates into CASSIARAAGNTIYF.

The J gene is TRBJ1-4, the V gene TRBV20-1; D unresolved. Trimming removed 3 bases at V and 8 bases at J, with 7 bases between. The CDR3 runs 11 residues. Germline V gene lookup returns CDR1 DFQATT and CDR2 SNEGSKA (reference sequence). This chain's CDR3 is CSASKEEKLFF. For the CDR3, the DNA is TGCAGTGCTAGCAAGGAGGAAAAACTGTTTTTT.

The J gene is TRBJ2-2, the V gene TRBV30; perhaps TRBD1 as D (6 bases). Germline lookup yields CDR1 GTSNPN and CDR2 SVGIG (reference sequence). This CDR3 contains 14 residues. V dropped 2 bases and J dropped 5 bases, with 12 bases sitting between them. The CDR3 bases are TGTGCCTGGAGTTTGCAGGGGCTGACCGGGGAGCTGTTTTTT. Residues: CAWSLQGLTGELFF.

This sequence joins TRBV7-9 and TRBJ2-1; 7 bases are shared with TRBD1. The V gene end was trimmed by 1 base and the J gene end by 15 bases; junction bases not matched to a gene: 15. The CDR3 is made up of 15 amino acids. Germline V CDR1 and CDR2: SEHNR, FQNEAQ (reference sequence). Here the CDR3 reads CASSLDVWGQLSGFF. CDR3 bases: TGTGCCAGCAGCTTAGACGTATGGGGACAGTTATCTGGGTTCTTC.

J is TRBJ1-1 and V is TRBV27; D is ambiguous. Trimming took off 0 bases at V and 6 bases at J, with 17 bases between the two ends. Germline V gene sequence: CDR1 MNHEY, CDR2 SMNVEV (reference sequence). The CDR3 runs 16 residues. CDR3 protein: CASSLSGGSPGAEAFF. CDR3 coding DNA: TGTGCCAGCAGTTTATCAGGCGGGAGTCCCGGCGCTGAAGCTTTCTTT.

In its sample, this clone was seen once. A junction end diverges from the germline sequence, so it may reflect a read error. V is TRBV7-9 and J is TRBJ1-1; 8 nucleotides line up with TRBD1. This CDR3 is built from 15 residues. Germline CDR1 SEHNR, CDR2 FQNEAQ (reference sequence). DNA for the CDR3: TGTTCCAGCAGCTCACTGACAGGGGCGAGGACTGAAGCTTTCTTT. Amino acids: CSSSSLTGARTEAFF.

J is TRBJ1-2 and V is TRBV5-1, with TRBD1 as a possible D gene (6 bases). Trimming left V 5 bases short and J 4 bases short, with 15 bases between. There are 14 residues in the CDR3. Germline V lookup: CDR1 SGHRS, CDR2 YFSETQ. This CDR3 is CASRYSDRFYGYTF. The CDR3 nucleotides read TGCGCCAGCAGGTATTCCGACAGGTTCTATGGCTACACCTTC.

This chain joins TRBV6-1 and TRBJ1-5, with unresolved D. The germline gives CDR1 MNHNS, CDR2 SASEGT. The V end lost 3 bases, the J end lost 6 bases, and 6 bases lay between the germline ends. This CDR3 has 12 amino acids. The DNA for the CDR3 is TGTGCCAGCAGTGACCGGAGTCAGCCCCAGCATTTT. Protein sequence: CASSDRSQPQHF.

The genes are TRBV19 and TRBJ2-2; D not certain. V was pared by 6 bases and J by 5 bases, with 10 bases between. Germline assignment: CDR1 LNHDA and CDR2 SQIVND (reference sequence). This CDR3 has 13 amino acids. The CDR3, as DNA: TGTGCCAGTAGGCAGCCAGGTACCGGGGAGCTGTTTTTT. Translation gives CASRQPGTGELFF.

The CDR3 loop reads CAISESGVRFF. In DNA form, the CDR3 reads TGTGCCATCAGTGAGTCAGGGGTCCGGTTCTTC. V and J are TRBV10-3 and TRBJ2-1; tentative D call: TRBD1 (5 bases). Per the germline V gene, CDR1 is ENHRY and CDR2 is SYGVKD. V lost 0 bases and J lost 15, with 9 bases in between. This CDR3 is 11 amino acids long.

The chain employs TRBV14 and TRBJ2-7; TRBD1 might be the D (6 bases). Trimming shortened V by 2 bases and J by 1 base, and 18 bases separated the two germline ends. Germline lookup yields CDR1 SGHDN and CDR2 FVKESK. This CDR3 region has 17 residues. DNA of the CDR3: TGTGCCAGCAGCCAACAAGGGGCCGACAGGCGATCCTACGAGCAGTACTTC. Translated, it gives CASSQQGADRRSYEQYF.

This chain joins TRBV4-1 and TRBJ2-1; TRBD2 matches 12 bases. The CDR3 runs to 15 residues. Trimming at V came to 2 bases and at J to 7 bases, leaving 3 bases not matched to a gene. Germline V gene sequence: CDR1 MGHRA, CDR2 YSYEKL. The CDR3 bases are TGCGCCAGCAGCCAAACCGGGACTAGCGGGAATGAGCAGTTCTTC. This translates into CASSQTGTSGNEQFF.

This clone has just a few counts. The chain combines TRBV5-8 with TRBJ2-5, with 14 nucleotides matching TRBD2. Germline CDR1 and CDR2: SGHTS and YDEGEE. After removal of 0 bases from V and 5 bases from J, the junction contained 6 bases not matched to a gene. The CDR3 contains 17 residues. In DNA, the CDR3 is TGTGCCAGCAGCTTGGGAACGGGACTAGCGGGAGAGGAGACCCAGTACTTC. Its translation: CASSLGTGLAGEETQYF. Supplemented by reference TRBV5-8 and TRBJ2-5, the full variable domain reads EAGVTQSPTHLIKTRGQQATLRCSPISGHTSVYWYQQALGLGLQFLLWYDEGEERNRGNFPPRFSGRQFPNYSSELNVNALELEDSALYLCASSLGTGLAGEETQYFGPGTRLLVL.

This clone was seen just once. The chain combines TRBV15 with TRBJ1-5; 7 bases are a match to TRBD1. V was clipped by 3 bases and J by 4 bases; unmatched bases: 6. The CDR3 consists of 15 residues. Germline V gives CDR1 LNHNV, CDR2 YYDKDF (reference sequence). The CDR3 nucleotides are TGTGCCACCAGCAGCTGGGGACAGATAAATCAGCCCCAGCATTTT. It encodes CATSSWGQINQPQHF.